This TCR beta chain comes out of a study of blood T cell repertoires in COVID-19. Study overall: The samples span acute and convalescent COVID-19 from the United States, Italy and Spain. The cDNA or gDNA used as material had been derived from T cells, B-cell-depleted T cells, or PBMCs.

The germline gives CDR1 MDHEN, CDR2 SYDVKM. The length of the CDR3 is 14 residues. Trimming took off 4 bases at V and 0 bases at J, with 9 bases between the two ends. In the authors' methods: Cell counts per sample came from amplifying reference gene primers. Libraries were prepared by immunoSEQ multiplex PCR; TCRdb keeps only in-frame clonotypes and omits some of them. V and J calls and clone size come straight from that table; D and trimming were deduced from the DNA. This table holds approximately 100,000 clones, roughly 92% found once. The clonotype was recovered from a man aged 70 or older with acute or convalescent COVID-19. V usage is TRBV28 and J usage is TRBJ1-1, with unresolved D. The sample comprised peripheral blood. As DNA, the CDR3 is TGTGCCAGCAGTTCAGCGCCTTTGAACACTGAAGCTTTCTTT. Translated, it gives CASSSAPLNTEAFF.